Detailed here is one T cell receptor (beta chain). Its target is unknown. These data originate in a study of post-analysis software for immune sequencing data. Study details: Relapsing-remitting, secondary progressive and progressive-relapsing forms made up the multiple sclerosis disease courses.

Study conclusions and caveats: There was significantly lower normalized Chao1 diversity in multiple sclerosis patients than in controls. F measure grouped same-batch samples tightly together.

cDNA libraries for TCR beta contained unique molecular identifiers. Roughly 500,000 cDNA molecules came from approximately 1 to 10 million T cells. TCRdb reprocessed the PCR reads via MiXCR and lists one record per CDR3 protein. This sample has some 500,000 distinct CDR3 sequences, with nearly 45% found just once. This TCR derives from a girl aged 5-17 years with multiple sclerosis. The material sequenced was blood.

The DNA for the CDR3 is TGTGCCAGCAGCCAATTGCTAGGCGAAAAACTGTTTTTT. It codes for CASSQLLGEKLFF. The gene calls are TRBV14 and TRBJ1-4; D gene unclear. Trimming removed 2 bases from V and 8 bases from J, with 9 bases in between. In germline, CDR1 is SGHDN, CDR2 FVKESK. This CDR3 has 13 amino acids.